This TCR beta chain is from a study of blood T cell repertoires in COVID-19. Background on the study: Sites across the United States, Italy and Spain contributed samples from acute and convalescent COVID-19. Sources were T cells, B-cell-depleted T cells, or PBMCs; the material itself was cDNA or gDNA.

The method was immunoSEQ multiplex PCR; TCRdb's version includes in-frame clones alone and lacks a portion of them. The table lists some 240,000 clones, 92% of them singletons. The CDR3 sequence is 12 residues long. Germline V CDR1 and CDR2: DFQATT, SNEGSKA (reference sequence). Trimming removed 5 bases from V and 5 bases from J, with 12 bases in between. Sequencing was carried out using peripheral blood. The chain recombines TRBV20-1 with TRBJ1-1; D is uncertain. The receptor was isolated from a man in his sixties with COVID-19, enrolled during active disease. CDR3 in DNA: TGCAGTGCTGGTGGGAGTTATACTGAAGCTTTCTTT. Encoded protein: CSAGGSYTEAFF.